The sequence of this T cell receptor beta chain was determined in a study of cytomegalovirus exposure and HLA in healthy donors. The V and J ends lost 5 bases and 6 bases, in that order; junction bases with no gene match: 13. Germline V gene lookup returns CDR1 SGHTA and CDR2 FQGNSA. The CDR3 is 17 amino acids. Primers for the PCR totalled 60 Vbeta and 13 Jbeta. Clones were read by immunoSEQ multiplex PCR, and TCRdb kept only the in-frame ones, dropping some. The data hold approximately 170,000 clones, with almost 75% observed a single time. The source of this sequence is a woman aged 18 to 35 in good health and CMV-seropositive. The specimen was PBMCs. This rearrangement joins TRBV7-2 to TRBJ2-3; TRBD1 aligns across 11 bases. CDR3 amino acids: CASSRLGQGARVDTQYF. CDR3 bases: TGTGCCAGCAGCCGCCTAGGACAGGGGGCGCGAGTGGATACGCAGTATTTT.